These T cell receptor beta chains were read from a single sample in a study of shared clonotypes between healthy human individuals. TCRdb keeps only in-frame clones here, not all; method: immunoSEQ multiplex PCR. The repertoire consists of 400,000 to 500,000 clones, with approximately 79% occurring once and the leading ten covering roughly 12%. The sequencing input was PBMCs. The receptors come from a woman in her forties in good health. Some clones in this sample may be carry-over from other donors' samples. CDR3s include the opening cysteine and the closing phenylalanine or tryptophan. Rows may omit the clone size; those that give it use once, few, many or a size class.

j_call v_call clone_size cdr3_aa
TRBJ2-2 TRBV11-2 . CASSSRASRNTGELFF
TRBJ1-1 TRBV28 . CASSPGQTREAFF
TRBJ2-1 TRBV6-5 once CASSYGSSSYNEQFF
TRBJ2-5 TRBV2 . CASSDSETQYF
TRBJ1-5 TRBV2 few CASSLLGTNQPQHF
TRBJ2-1 TRBV11-2 . CASSDSGISYNEQFF
TRBJ1-1 TRBV7-3 . CASSRGRNTEAFF
TRBJ1-5 TRBV19 once CASSIVGQGGGNQPQHF
. TRBV9 . CASSVGGSPTYEQYF
TRBJ2-1 TRBV7-9 . CASSPRGREWVNEQFF
TRBJ2-7 TRBV27 . CASSLTASTYEQYF
TRBJ2-1 TRBV6-1 . CASSEAERGEQFF
TRBJ1-2 TRBV28 . CASSPGGGWSYTF
TRBJ1-5 TRBV28 once CASSLAGTGGNQPQHF
TRBJ2-3 TRBV5-1 . CASSPAAGAVTDTQYF
TRBJ1-2 TRBV28 . CASSPGQGGVYGYTF
TRBJ1-2 TRBV30 . CAWSEFDSYGYTF
TRBJ2-1 TRBV7-8 . CASSFRLAWSNEQFF
TRBJ2-7 TRBV19 . CASSEGQPSYEQYF
TRBJ2-7 TRBV7-2 . CASSFRQGAYEQYF
TRBJ2-1 TRBV15 . CATSRGVWTRSDNEQFF
TRBJ1-2 TRBV9 . CASSADRGAGGYTF
TRBJ2-2 TRBV7-9 . CASSLSGHYANTGELFF
TRBJ2-3 TRBV6-5 many CASSPGAGVTDTQYF